These 10 T cell receptor beta chains were sequenced from one sample in a study of OX40 agonist ivuxolimab in advanced cancers. Sequenced by immunoSEQ multiplex PCR; TCRdb stores in-frame clones only, minus some. The sample holds around 69,000 clones, about 90% seen once. The sample was CD4+ or CD8+ T cells sorted from blood, taken in a trial of the OX40 agonist ivuxolimab. The receptors here all came from an adult with an advanced solid tumor such as melanoma, head and neck, liver or kidney cancer.

The gene calls are TRBV2 and TRBJ1-4; 8 positions agree with TRBD1. The trim removed 2 bases at V and 7 bases at J, leaving 3 bases unmatched. The CDR3 is made up of 14 amino acids. The germline V gene has CDR1 SNHLY and CDR2 FYNNEI. The CDR3 DNA reads as TGTGCCAGCAGTGAAAACGGACAGGGTGAAAAACTGTTTTTT. Amino acids: CASSENGQGEKLFF. The full variable domain, in which reference TRBV2 and TRBJ1-4 provide the parts outside the CDR3, is EPEVTQTPSHQVTQMGQEVILRCVPISNHLYFYWYRQILGQKVEFLVSFYNNEISEKSEIFDDQFSVERPDGSNFTLKIRSTKLEDSAMYFCASSENGQGEKLFFGSGTQLSVL.

As concerns this clone: Other DNA sequences in the same sample also yield this CDR3. The chain carries TRBV30 and TRBJ2-7; tentatively, D is TRBD1 or TRBD2 (5 bases each). Trimming pared 2 bases from V and 2 bases from J, leaving 10 bases between. Germline V lookup: CDR1 GTSNPN, CDR2 SVGIG (reference sequence). This CDR3 is built from 13 residues. The CDR3 DNA follows: TGTGCCTGGAGTTCGTGGGGGACCTACGAGCAGTACTTC. Its translation: CAWSSWGTYEQYF.

This clone was recorded once. The chain uses TRBV7-2 and TRBJ2-7; 9 bases agree with TRBD1. The CDR3 is 15 residues long. V lost 5 bases to trimming and J lost 0 bases; unmatched junction nucleotides: 5. Germline V gene lookup returns CDR1 SGHTA and CDR2 FQGNSA. The CDR3 DNA reads as TGTGCCAGCAGCCCACAGGGGGCCAGCTCCTACGAGCAGTACTTC. This translates into CASSPQGASSYEQYF. The full variable domain, with the rest looked up from reference TRBV7-2 and TRBJ2-7, is GAGVSQSPSNKVTEKGKDVELRCDPISGHTALYWYRQSLGQGLEFLIYFQGNSAPDKSGLPSDRFSAERTGGSVSTLTIQRTQQEDSAVYLCASSPQGASSYEQYFGPGTRLTVT.

The chain couples TRBV6-6 to TRBJ1-3; D gene unclear. The V gene's germline CDR1 is MNHNY and CDR2 SVGAGI (reference sequence). Trimming left V 1 base short and J 8 bases short, with 12 bases between. The CDR3 is made up of 14 amino acids. CDR3 sequence reads: CASSYLLTTDTIYF. The DNA of the CDR3 is TGTGCCAGCAGTTACTTGCTTACTACGGACACCATATATTTT.

The V call is TRBV5-8, the J call TRBJ2-3; the D is unclear. CDR3 length: 13 residues. The V end was cut by 1 base, the J end by 0 bases, with 3 bases between. Germline assignment: CDR1 SGHTS and CDR2 YDEGEE. This CDR3 reads CASSLRSTDTQYF. The DNA for the CDR3 is TGTGCCAGCAGCTTGCGCAGCACAGATACGCAGTATTTT.

The chain has TRBV30 and TRBJ1-4; TRBD1 aligns across 9 bases. Germline CDR1 and CDR2: GTSNPN and SVGIG (reference sequence). V shed 8 bases, J shed 8 bases, and the junction held 12 bases outside the gene matches. The CDR3 runs to 14 residues. The CDR3 DNA reads as TGTGCCGGAACGACCGGGACAGGGTACGAAAAACTGTTTTTT. Translated, it gives CAGTTGTGYEKLFF. Full variable domain (rest looked up from reference TRBV30 and TRBJ1-4): SQTIHQWPATLVQPVGSPLSLECTVEGTSNPNLYWYRQAAGRGLQLLFYSVGIGQISSEVPQNLSASRPQDRQFILSSKKLLLSDSGFYLCAGTTGTGYEKLFFGSGTQLSVL.

CDR3 sequence: CASSPGGDEQYF. The CDR3 DNA reads TGTGCCAGCAGCCCAGGAGGGGACGAGCAGTACTTC. The chain recombines TRBV4-2 with TRBJ2-7, with D perhaps TRBD2 (6 bases). V was pared by 4 bases and J by 5 bases, with 9 bases between. The CDR3 covers 12 residues. Germline CDR1 and CDR2: LGHNA and YNFKEQ.

V gene TRBV19 combines with J gene TRBJ1-3, with TRBD1 matching over 9 bases. This CDR3 is built from 15 residues. Unmatched junction bases numbered 9, after V lost 4 bases and J lost 8 bases. Germline values: CDR1 LNHDA, CDR2 SQIVND (reference sequence). Written as DNA, the CDR3 is TGTGCCAGTAGTACGACCGGACAGGGGAGATACACCATATATTTT. This sequence encodes CASSTTGQGRYTIYF.

The chain couples TRBV9 to TRBJ2-1, with 7 bases matching TRBD2. The CDR3 spans 16 residues. Germline assignment: CDR1 SGDLS and CDR2 YYNGEE. V dropped 4 bases and J dropped 7; count of bases not matched to a gene: 14. The CDR3 coding sequence is TGTGCCAGCAGCCCAAGTTCGCGGCGGGGGTTAAATGAGCAGTTCTTC. Translating gives CASSPSSRRGLNEQFF.

This clone was seen only once. The chain recombines TRBV29-1 with TRBJ2-1, with D perhaps being TRBD1 or TRBD2 (5 bases each). The CDR3 sequence is 13 residues long. Trimming stripped 5 bases from V and 9 bases from J, with 17 bases between. CDR1 is SQVTM and CDR2 is ANQGSEA in the germline V gene. CDR3 in amino acids: CSVSGGTFGEQFF. In nucleotides, the CDR3 is TGCAGCGTTTCTGGGGGAACCTTCGGTGAGCAGTTCTTC.